This TCR beta chain was found in a study of shared clonotypes between healthy human individuals. Recent vaccinations or acute infections were absent in the healthy HIV-negative adult donors. Every contributor of samples was a Caucasian grown-up residing in Nashville, Tennessee. Deep was the level at which the assay was run. Method: immunoSEQ multiplex PCR; TCRdb's copy keeps in-frame clones and lacks some. Of hundreds of thousands of clones listed, 96% were seen once; the top ten hold 0.055% to 0.075%. The CDR3 length is 15 residues. The germline gives CDR1 MNHEY, CDR2 SMNVEV (reference sequence). Trimming took off 2 bases at V and 2 bases at J, with 13 bases between the two ends.

The receptor was isolated from a woman aged 25 to 39 in good health. The specimen was naive CD4+ T cells sorted from blood. Subset of the sample: CD45RA+ positively selected. The chain carries TRBV27 and TRBJ2-7; tentative D call: TRBD1 (5 bases). CDR3 region: CASSLLETATYEQYF. CDR3 bases: TGTGCCAGCAGTTTACTGGAGACAGCCACCTACGAGCAGTACTTC.